Below, 11 T cell receptor beta chains from the same sample are listed, as sequenced in a study of technical replicates of blood from several donors. The repertoire was sequenced with immunoSEQ multiplex PCR; TCRdb's copy has only in-frame clones and lacks some. The sample carries roughly 15,000 clones, approximately 86% recorded once. The sample comprised PBMCs. All receptors derive from a human donor in good health.

CDR3 sequence (DNA): TGTGCCAGCAGCCAAGGCCCTACGGGAGGGTCCTATTTAACCTACGAGCAGTACTTC. Residues: CASSQGPTGGSYLTYEQYF. The chain links TRBV14 to TRBJ2-7, with 8 nucleotides matching TRBD2. This CDR3 contains 19 residues. Germline V gene data show CDR1 as SGHDN and CDR2 as FVKESK. The ends lost 1 base at V and 2 bases at J; junction bases unmatched: 16.

The chain recombines TRBV27 with TRBJ2-2; the match to TRBD2 covers 16 bases. V lost 3 bases and J lost 4; bases outside the gene matches: 17. Germline lookup yields CDR1 MNHEY and CDR2 SMNVEV (reference sequence). This CDR3 spans 22 amino acids. The CDR3 DNA is TGTGCCAGCAGTTTTTTTTGGCAAACCGGGACTAGCGGGAGGGCCGTCACCGGGGAGCTGTTTTTT. This gives the protein CASSFFWQTGTSGRAVTGELFF.

Comments on this clone: Its ends do not fully match the called genes, so a read error is possible. The V gene is TRBV6-4, the J gene TRBJ1-1, with 8 bases that match TRBD1. CDR3 length: 14 residues. Germline V gives CDR1 MRHNA, CDR2 SNTAGT. CDR3 in DNA: TGTGCCAGCAGAGACTCCGACAGGGGCACTGAAGCTTTCTTT. Its translation: CASRDSDRGTEAFF.

The genes are TRBV4-1 and TRBJ2-3; the match to TRBD2 covers 13 bases. There are 17 residues in the CDR3. Germline CDR1 is MGHRA and CDR2 is YSYEKL. The V gene end was trimmed by 4 bases and the J gene end by 1 base; junction bases not matched to a gene: 5. CDR3 coding DNA: TGCGCCAGCAGCCTCGGACTAGCGGGAGATGGCACAGATACGCAGTATTTT. Translated, it gives CASSLGLAGDGTDTQYF.

This rearrangement joins TRBV19 to TRBJ2-1; 8 nucleotides line up with TRBD2. This CDR3 region has 19 residues. CDR1 and CDR2 (germline): LNHDA, SQIVND (reference sequence). J gave up 1 base and V 4 bases, and 15 bases lay outside the gene matches. CDR3 residues: CASSTMGPGLVTSYNEQFF. DNA for the CDR3: TGTGCCAGTAGTACGATGGGGCCGGGACTAGTGACTTCCTACAATGAGCAGTTCTTC.

About this clone itself: This sample includes further DNA sequences coding for the same CDR3. The chain is built from TRBV27 and TRBJ2-2, with 8 bases identical to TRBD1. The CDR3 covers 17 residues. Per germline, CDR1 MNHEY and CDR2 SMNVEV (reference sequence). J was trimmed by 6 bases and V by 3 bases; bases with no gene match: 12. The CDR3: CASSFSWDRRTSGELFF. The CDR3, as DNA: TGTGCCAGCAGTTTTTCTTGGGACAGGAGAACCTCCGGGGAGCTGTTTTTT.

This chain links TRBV5-4 with TRBJ2-7, with 8 nucleotides matching TRBD2. The CDR3 sequence is 15 residues long. With V trimmed by 4 bases and J by 1 base, 7 bases remained unmatched. Germline V CDR1 and CDR2: SGHNT, YYREEE (reference sequence). The DNA of the CDR3 is TGTGCCAGCAGCCCTGGGGCTAGCGGGTCCTACGAGCAGTACTTC. The encoded protein is CASSPGASGSYEQYF.

The rearrangement uses TRBV27 and TRBJ2-3; the match to TRBD1 covers 7 bases. CDR1 is MNHEY and CDR2 is SMNVEV in the germline V gene (reference sequence). V shed 4 bases and J 1 base; nucleotides not matched to a gene: 5. There are 15 residues in the CDR3. CDR3 loop: CASSYRGMGTDTQYF. Written as DNA, the CDR3 is TGTGCCAGCAGTTACAGGGGAATGGGCACAGATACGCAGTATTTT.

V is TRBV11-2 and J is TRBJ2-3; D not certain. The V end lost 1 base, the J end lost 6 bases, and 5 bases lay between the germline ends. This CDR3 region has 12 residues. Per germline, CDR1 SGHAT and CDR2 FQNNGV. The CDR3 bases are TGTGCCAGCAGCTTAGCAGTGGATACGCAGTATTTT. It translates to CASSLAVDTQYF. The full variable domain, its missing parts supplied by reference TRBV11-2 and TRBJ2-3, is EAGVAQSPRYKIIEKRQSVAFWCNPISGHATLYWYQQILGQGPKLLIQFQNNGVVDDSQLPKDRFSAERLKGVDSTLKIQPAKLEDSAVYLCASSLAVDTQYFGPGTRLTVL.

The genes are TRBV5-6 and TRBJ2-2; D not certain. Germline CDR1 and CDR2: SGHDT and YYEEEE. The CDR3 consists of 11 residues. Trimming removed 2 bases at V and 8 bases at J, with 4 bases between. Here the CDR3 reads CASSFLGELFF. The CDR3, as DNA: TGTGCCAGCAGCTTCCTGGGGGAGCTGTTTTTT.

The chain joins TRBV7-3 to TRBJ2-7; 7 nucleotides align to TRBD2. V shed 2 bases and J 6 bases; nucleotides not matched to a gene: 10. The CDR3 totals 15 residues. From germline, CDR1 is SGHTA and CDR2 FQGTGA. CDR3 amino acids: CASSLSAGADREQYF. The DNA for the CDR3 is TGTGCCAGCAGCTTATCCGCGGGAGCGGATCGCGAGCAGTACTTC. The full variable domain, with the rest looked up from reference TRBV7-3 and TRBJ2-7, is GAGVSQTPSNKVTEKGKYVELRCDPISGHTALYWYRQSLGQGPEFLIYFQGTGAADDSGLPNDRFFAVRPEGSVSTLKIQRTERGDSAVYLCASSLSAGADREQYFGPGTRLTVT.